This is a list of T cell receptor beta chains from one sample in a study of T-cell reconstitution after alpha-beta-depleted transplantation in children. TCRdb re-analysed the PCR reads in MiXCR, keeping a single row per CDR3 protein. The profile covers roughly 500,000 distinct CDR3 sequences, with about 11% appearing a single time and around 2% taken by the ten largest. The material was PBMCs, obtained before TCRalphabeta/CD19-depleted stem cell transplant. These receptors were taken from a child aged 2-15 years with inherited bone marrow failure, due to receive a stem cell transplant. The CDR3 runs from the conserved cysteine through the conserved F or W. A D gene is named only where the DNA matches it firmly. The listing skips clone size in some rows; elsewhere it reads once, few, many or a size class.

TGTGCCAGCAGCCAAGATACAGAGTTTAATTCACCCCTCCACTTT	CASSQDTEFNSPLHF	TRBJ1-6	NA	TRBV4-2	NA
TGTGCCAGCAGCCCCAATACACTCTACGAGCAGTACTTC	CASSPNTLYEQYF	TRBJ2-7	NA	TRBV7-9	many
TGCGCCAGCAGCCACGACGCGGGGGCCGCAGATACGCAGTATTTT	CASSHDAGAADTQYF	TRBJ2-3	NA	TRBV4-3	few
TGTGCCAGCAGGGGGACAGGATTAACGAGCACTGAAGCTTTCTTT	CASRGTGLTSTEAFF	TRBJ1-1	TRBD1	TRBV2	many
TGCGCCAGCAGCTTGGGGGGACTAGCGGGACTCAATGAGCAGTTCTTC	CASSLGGLAGLNEQFF	TRBJ2-1	TRBD2	TRBV5-1	many
TGCGCCAGCAGCCAAGTATCAGGGTCCTACAATGAGCAGTTCTTC	CASSQVSGSYNEQFF	TRBJ2-1	NA	TRBV4-3	many
TGTGCCAGCAGCCCCGAGAGGGCGACAGGAGAACATAGCAATCAGCCCCAGCATTTT	CASSPERATGEHSNQPQHF	TRBJ1-5	NA	TRBV7-8	NA
TGTGCCAGCAGCTTAGCACTAACAGGGATAGAGACCCAGTACTTC	CASSLALTGIETQYF	TRBJ2-5	NA	TRBV7-9	many
TGTGCCACCAGCAGAGATGAGGCGCCCGCAGCCGCTTTAGCTTTCTTT	CATSRDEAPAAALAFF	TRBJ1-1	NA	TRBV15	many
TGTGCCAGCAGCCTGACGGGGCCCAATGAGCAGTTCTTC	CASSLTGPNEQFF	TRBJ2-1	NA	TRBV12-3/TRBV12-4	few
TGTGCCAGCAGTTCCATAGGGGGGGCCTACAATGAGCAGTTCTTC	CASSSIGGAYNEQFF	TRBJ2-1	NA	TRBV27	many
TGTGCCAGCAGTGCAACAGGGGGCGAGACCGGGGAGCTGTTTTTT	CASSATGGETGELFF	TRBJ2-2	TRBD1	TRBV12-3/TRBV12-4	many
TGTGCCAGTAGACAAGATGAAAAACTGTTTTTT	CASRQDEKLFF	TRBJ1-4	NA	TRBV19	few
TGCAGCGTGAGACTAGCGGGCTATGCCACCGGGGAGCTGTTTTTT	CSVRLAGYATGELFF	TRBJ2-2	TRBD2	TRBV29-1	many
TGTGCCAGCAGCCCCAAGCGGGAGGGCTATTTCTACAATGAGCAGTTCTTC	CASSPKREGYFYNEQFF	TRBJ2-1	TRBD2	TRBV6-2/TRBV6-3	many
TGTGCCAGCAGCTTAGGGCCAGGTTCGAACTATGGCTACACCTTC	CASSLGPGSNYGYTF	TRBJ1-2	NA	TRBV11-2	few
TGCAGTGCTAGAGAAGGCGGCTCTGGAAACACCATATATTTT	CSAREGGSGNTIYF	TRBJ1-3	NA	TRBV20-1	NA
TGCAGTGCTAGAGAAGACGGTCGGGGGGCGCGTGAAAAACTGTTTTTT	CSAREDGRGAREKLFF	TRBJ1-4	NA	TRBV20-1	many
TGTGCCAGCTTAGAAGGGGGAGGCCCATTAGGGCAGTACTTC	CASLEGGGPLGQYF	TRBJ2-7	NA	TRBV7-2	many
TGCGCCAGCAGCATGGGGTTAAGCTCCTACGAGCAGTACTTC	CASSMGLSSYEQYF	TRBJ2-7	NA	TRBV4-3	many
TGTGCCAGCAGCTCACTCTACAATGAGCAGTTCTTC	CASSSLYNEQFF	TRBJ2-1	NA	TRBV12-3/TRBV12-4	many
TGCAGCGTTGATTTGACAGGGGTGCTGGAGACCCAGTACTTC	CSVDLTGVLETQYF	TRBJ2-5	TRBD1	TRBV29-1	few
TGTGCCACCAGCAGAGGGTTTGGTGGGTTTCGGTTCTTC	CATSRGFGGFRFF	TRBJ2-1	NA	TRBV15	few
TGTGCCAGCAGTTTGAGGGGGAGTGGCAATGAGCAGTTCTTC	CASSLRGSGNEQFF	TRBJ2-1	NA	TRBV28	many
TGTGCCAGCAGCCAAGCTGTGGGACTAGGGGGAGGGGAGCAGTACTTC	CASSQAVGLGGGEQYF	TRBJ2-7	TRBD2	TRBV4-2	many
TGTGCCAGCAGCGCGCCCCACTACACGGCGAACAATGAGCAGTTCTTC	CASSAPHYTANNEQFF	TRBJ2-1	NA	TRBV7-9	NA
TGCAGCGTTGTCCGCAGGGCCACTGAAGCTTTCTTT	CSVVRRATEAFF	TRBJ1-1	NA	TRBV29-1	many
TGCAGCGTTGATGGACAGCCCACAGATACGCAGTATTTT	CSVDGQPTDTQYF	TRBJ2-3	NA	TRBV29-1	many
TGTGCCAGCAGCTTATCGGACAGGGATCAGCCCCAGCATTTT	CASSLSDRDQPQHF	TRBJ1-5	TRBD1	TRBV7-9	many
TGTGCCAGCAGCTTAAGGACAGGGGGCACTGAAGCTTTCTTT	CASSLRTGGTEAFF	TRBJ1-1	TRBD1	TRBV13	many
TGCGCCAGCAGTCAATCGATAGTAGTTAGCTCCTACAATGAGCAGTTCTTC	CASSQSIVVSSYNEQFF	TRBJ2-1	NA	TRBV23-1	many
TGTGCCAGCAGTTACTACCGTCCCCTGACAGGCTCCCACGAGCAGTACTTC	CASSYYRPLTGSHEQYF	TRBJ2-7	NA	TRBV6-5	few
TGTGCCAGCAGCCGGGACAGGGGGAGTCTTATAGGTGGCTACACCTTC	CASSRDRGSLIGGYTF	TRBJ1-2	TRBD1	TRBV12-3/TRBV12-4	many
TGTGCCAGCAGCTCAGAGGCCGAGACCCAGTACTTC	CASSSEAETQYF	TRBJ2-5	NA	TRBV7-4	many
TGCGCCAGCAGCTTGGTCCTAGCGGGAGATGGGCAGTTCTTC	CASSLVLAGDGQFF	TRBJ2-1	TRBD2	TRBV5-1	NA
TGTGCCAGCAGAAGGACAGCGACTAACTATGGCTACACCTTC	CASRRTATNYGYTF	TRBJ1-2	NA	TRBV27	many
TGTGCCAGCAGTTTATGGGAGAACAATGGCAATGAGCAGTTCTTC	CASSLWENNGNEQFF	TRBJ2-1	NA	TRBV28	few
TGCGCCAGCAGCTGGTTCGGACAGGGGAGCAACGAGCAGTACTTC	CASSWFGQGSNEQYF	TRBJ2-7	TRBD1	TRBV5-1	many
TGTGCCAGCGAGGGGACAGACAGGCCCTATGAGCAGTTCTTC	CASEGTDRPYEQFF	TRBJ2-1	TRBD1	TRBV10-3	many
TGCAGTGCCCCCCGGCTAGCGAGGGAGCAGTTCTTC	CSAPRLAREQFF	TRBJ2-1	NA	TRBV20-1	many
TGCAGTGCTATTGACCGGACTAGCGGGAGGCAAGAGCAGTTCTTC	CSAIDRTSGRQEQFF	TRBJ2-1	TRBD2	TRBV20-1	few
TGCAGTGCTAACAAGGGTAACAGGGTGAACACTGAAGCTTTCTTT	CSANKGNRVNTEAFF	TRBJ1-1	NA	TRBV20-1	NA
TGTGCCAGCAGCCCCCACAGGGGTATCCAAGAGACCCAGTACTTC	CASSPHRGIQETQYF	TRBJ2-5	TRBD1	TRBV7-2	few
TGCGCCAGCAGCGTCACCGGGACCCGCGGGGAGACCCAGTACTTC	CASSVTGTRGETQYF	TRBJ2-5	NA	TRBV5-1	many
TGTGCCATCAGTGGCAGGACAGGGGCCACAGATACGCAGTATTTT	CAISGRTGATDTQYF	TRBJ2-3	TRBD1	TRBV10-3	many
TGCAGCGTGATGGACGGATCCTACGAGCAGTACTTC	CSVMDGSYEQYF	TRBJ2-7	NA	TRBV29-1	many
TGTGCCAGCAGCTCGCTAGCGGGAGAGGACAATGAGCAGTTCTTC	CASSSLAGEDNEQFF	TRBJ2-1	TRBD2	TRBV11-2	few
TGCGCCAGCAGCTTTCGGACAGGAAGGGGGTCACCCCTCCACTTT	CASSFRTGRGSPLHF	TRBJ1-6	TRBD1	TRBV5-1	few
TGTGCCAGCAGTTTTAGGGGCGGGAGCACAGATACGCAGTATTTT	CASSFRGGSTDTQYF	TRBJ2-3	NA	TRBV28	NA
TGCAGTGCTAGCAGGGGCTTGAGGGAGCAGTACTTC	CSASRGLREQYF	TRBJ2-7	NA	TRBV20-1	many